The entry that follows covers one T cell receptor (beta chain) sequence. Its antigen is unknown. The CDR3 is 15 amino acids. V was cut by 3 bases and J by 2 bases, with 13 bases left in between. Germline V gives CDR1 KGHSH, CDR2 LQKENI. The data stem from a study of cytomegalovirus exposure and HLA in healthy donors. General study points: As was reported, the classifier diagnosed cytomegalovirus status with high specificity and sensitivity. Further analysis, carried out later, found HLA-associated TCR beta chains more clonally expanded than equally common other chains.

Amplification used 60 Vbeta primers and 13 Jbeta primers. TCRdb's copy holds only in-frame clones and misses some; the assay was immunoSEQ multiplex PCR. The table records fewer than 120,000 clones, approximately 79% of them present only once. The receptor's source is a man aged 30 to 39 in good health and CMV-seropositive. V is TRBV18 and J is TRBJ1-2; maybe TRBD1 (5 bases). What was sequenced was PBMCs. The CDR3 protein is CASSPGPGPNYGYTF. The CDR3 DNA is TGTGCCAGCTCACCTGGGCCAGGGCCCAACTATGGCTACACCTTC.